This is a list of T cell receptor beta chains from one sample in a study of regulatory T cells in long-lasting Graves disease. TCRdb reprocessed the multiplex PCR reads with MiXCR, giving one entry per CDR3 protein. The sample has a few hundred thousand distinct CDR3 sequences; about 11% are singletons. These same records also appear under a second study, on T cells in Graves' hyperthyroidism and ophthalmopathy.

The source was peripheral blood mononuclear cells (PBMCs), collected at new diagnosis, from a patient treated with antithyroid drugs. Receptor source: a woman aged 18 to 35 with Graves disease. Both conserved end residues are part of each CDR3. D genes are given only for firm matches. Expanded clones get a size class; other rows say once, few or many, or leave the size out.

J	D	V	size	CDR3	DNA
TRBJ1-1	NA	TRBV4-2	NA	CASSQPYRVPKPNTEAFF	TGTGCCAGCAGCCAACCGTACAGGGTCCCTAAACCGAACACTGAAGCTTTCTTT
TRBJ2-5	NA	TRBV27	many	CASSRRDGETQYF	TGTGCCAGCAGTCGGCGGGACGGGGAGACCCAGTACTTC
TRBJ1-5	NA	TRBV3-1	many	CASSQGEGPRPQHF	TGTGCCAGCAGCCAAGGGGAGGGTCCCAGGCCCCAGCATTTT
TRBJ1-2	NA	TRBV5-6	NA	CASSLDPLTAYGYTF	TGTGCCAGCAGCTTGGATCCTCTGACAGCCTATGGCTACACCTTC
TRBJ1-2	NA	TRBV27	NA	CASSRGGFSGLGIDYTF	TGTGCCAGCAGTCGTGGTGGTTTTTCAGGATTGGGTATTGACTACACCTTC
TRBJ1-5	NA	TRBV28	many	CASSFYSGGLNQPQHF	TGTGCCAGCAGTTTCTATTCGGGGGGACTAAATCAGCCCCAGCATTTT
TRBJ2-5	NA	TRBV4-3	many	CASSQGVGRETQYF	TGCGCCAGCAGCCAAGGTGTCGGGAGAGAGACCCAGTACTTC
TRBJ2-7	TRBD2	TRBV11-2	NA	CASSLLASGSSPYEQYF	TGTGCCAGCAGCCTACTAGCTAGCGGGAGTTCCCCCTACGAGCAGTACTTC
TRBJ2-1	NA	TRBV6-2/TRBV6-3	many	CASTEENNEQFF	TGTGCCAGCACGGAGGAGAACAATGAGCAGTTCTTC
TRBJ1-4	NA	TRBV12-3/TRBV12-4	many	CASSPDRNEKLFF	TGTGCCAGCAGTCCTGATCGTAATGAAAAACTGTTTTTT
TRBJ2-3	NA	TRBV12-3/TRBV12-4	NA	CANSLTGRGDTQYF	TGTGCCAACAGTTTAACGGGCCGAGGTGATACGCAGTATTTT
TRBJ2-7	NA	TRBV12-3/TRBV12-4	many	CASKTSRTYEQYF	TGTGCCAGCAAAACTAGCCGAACCTACGAGCAGTACTTC
TRBJ2-3	NA	TRBV20-1	few	CSALGPRDTQYF	TGCAGTGCTTTGGGTCCTAGGGATACGCAGTATTTT
TRBJ1-1	NA	TRBV20-1	many	CSAVRTANTEAFF	TGCAGTGCTGTCCGGACAGCGAACACTGAAGCTTTCTTT
TRBJ2-5	NA	TRBV7-8	many	CASSPYLKTQYF	TGTGCCAGCAGCCCCTACCTGAAGACCCAGTACTTC
TRBJ1-2	NA	TRBV9	many	CASSDPNYGYTF	TGTGCCAGCAGCGACCCTAACTATGGCTACACCTTC
TRBJ1-1	TRBD1	TRBV7-9	many	CASSLPGQGVTEAFF	TGTGCCAGCAGCTTACCAGGACAGGGAGTCACTGAAGCTTTCTTT
TRBJ2-2	TRBD1	TRBV11-2	many	CASSWGTGNTGELFF	TGTGCCAGCAGCTGGGGGACAGGAAACACCGGGGAGCTGTTTTTT
TRBJ1-2	NA	TRBV29-1	few	CSVAWAGDYGYTF	TGCAGCGTTGCATGGGCAGGGGATTATGGCTACACCTTC
TRBJ2-2	NA	TRBV14	NA	CASSQDWGRELFF	TGTGCCAGCAGCCAAGATTGGGGGCGGGAGCTGTTTTTT
TRBJ1-1	NA	TRBV7-9	few	CASSLAPDEAFF	TGTGCCAGCAGCTTAGCCCCCGATGAAGCTTTCTTT
TRBJ2-2	TRBD2	TRBV30	few	CAWSSGRGTGELFF	TGTGCCTGGAGTAGCGGGAGAGGAACCGGGGAGCTGTTTTTT
TRBJ1-4	NA	TRBV12-3/TRBV12-4	many	CASSLGVHSGKLFF	TGTGCCAGCAGTCTGGGGGTGCACTCCGGAAAACTGTTTTTT
TRBJ2-1	NA	TRBV11-3	many	CASSRPRENEQFF	TGTGCCAGCAGCCGCCCGCGAGAAAATGAGCAGTTCTTC
TRBJ2-5	NA	TRBV20-1	many	CSARHLSQETQYF	TGCAGTGCTAGACACCTAAGCCAAGAGACCCAGTACTTC
TRBJ1-4	NA	TRBV12-3/TRBV12-4	many	CASRAYRGSGEKLFF	TGTGCCAGCAGAGCATATAGGGGTTCTGGTGAAAAACTGTTTTTT
TRBJ1-5	NA	TRBV20-1	few	CSARAPDVSNQPQHF	TGCAGTGCTAGAGCCCCTGACGTCAGCAATCAGCCCCAGCATTTT
TRBJ2-1	TRBD2	TRBV2	many	CASRGGLAGYHNEQFF	TGTGCCAGCAGGGGGGGACTAGCGGGGTACCACAATGAGCAGTTCTTC
TRBJ1-1	NA	TRBV18	NA	CASSPKGRDTEAFF	TGTGCCAGCTCACCAAAGGGCCGGGACACTGAAGCTTTCTTT
TRBJ2-1	TRBD1	TRBV6-1	few	CASRSDRGSPHNEQFF	TGTGCCAGCAGGTCAGACAGGGGATCCCCACACAATGAGCAGTTCTTC
TRBJ2-1	NA	TRBV4-1	NA	CASSPRDGYNEQFF	TGCGCCAGCAGCCCCAGGGACGGTTACAATGAGCAGTTCTTC
TRBJ1-6	TRBD1	TRBV12-3/TRBV12-4	many	CASSPPTGYLHF	TGTGCCAGCAGTCCCCCGACAGGGTACCTCCACTTT
TRBJ1-1	NA	TRBV5-6	many	CASTSWGFNTEAFF	TGTGCCAGCACCTCGTGGGGGTTTAACACTGAAGCTTTCTTT
TRBJ2-3	NA	TRBV18	many	CASSPQGGGTDTQYF	TGTGCCAGCAGCCCACAGGGTGGAGGCACAGATACGCAGTATTTT
TRBJ2-7	TRBD1	TRBV6-1	many	CASSEGTGSPYEQYF	TGTGCCAGCAGTGAAGGGACAGGGAGTCCCTACGAGCAGTACTTC
TRBJ1-2	TRBD1	TRBV29-1	NA	CSVERDRVIHGYTF	TGCAGCGTTGAGCGGGACAGGGTCATACATGGCTACACCTTC
TRBJ1-1	NA	TRBV28	many	CADCYTEAFF	TGTGCCGACTGTTACACTGAAGCTTTCTTT
TRBJ2-7	TRBD1	TRBV6-2/TRBV6-3	few	CASRDRPDRARGSIYEQYF	TGTGCCAGCAGAGATCGACCGGACAGGGCAAGAGGGTCCATCTACGAGCAGTACTTC
TRBJ2-1	TRBD2	TRBV29-1	many	CSVEDVGRGAVLYNEQFF	TGCAGCGTTGAAGATGTCGGGAGGGGAGCAGTATTATACAATGAGCAGTTCTTC
TRBJ2-1	TRBD2	TRBV27	NA	CASTGLAGDEQFF	TGTGCCAGCACCGGACTAGCGGGAGATGAGCAGTTCTTC